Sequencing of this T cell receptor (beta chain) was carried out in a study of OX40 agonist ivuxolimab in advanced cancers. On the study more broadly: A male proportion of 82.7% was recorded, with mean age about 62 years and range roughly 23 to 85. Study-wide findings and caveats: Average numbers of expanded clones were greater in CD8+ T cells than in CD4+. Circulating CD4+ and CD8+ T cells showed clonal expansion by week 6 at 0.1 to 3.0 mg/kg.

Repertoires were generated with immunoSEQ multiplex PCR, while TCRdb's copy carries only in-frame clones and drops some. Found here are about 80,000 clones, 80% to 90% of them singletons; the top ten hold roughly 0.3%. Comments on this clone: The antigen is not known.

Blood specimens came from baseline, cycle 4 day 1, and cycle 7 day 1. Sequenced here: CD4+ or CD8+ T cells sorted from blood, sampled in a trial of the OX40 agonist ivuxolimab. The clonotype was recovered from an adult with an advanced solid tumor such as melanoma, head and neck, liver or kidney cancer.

The CDR3 DNA reads as TGTGCCAGCAGTTACGATAATTCACCCCTCCACTTT. Translating it yields CASSYDNSPLHF. The chain uses TRBV28 and TRBJ1-6; D gene ambiguous. This CDR3 comprises 12 residues. Trimming took 4 bases from V and 5 from J, leaving 3 bases between them. The germline gives CDR1 MDHEN, CDR2 SYDVKM.